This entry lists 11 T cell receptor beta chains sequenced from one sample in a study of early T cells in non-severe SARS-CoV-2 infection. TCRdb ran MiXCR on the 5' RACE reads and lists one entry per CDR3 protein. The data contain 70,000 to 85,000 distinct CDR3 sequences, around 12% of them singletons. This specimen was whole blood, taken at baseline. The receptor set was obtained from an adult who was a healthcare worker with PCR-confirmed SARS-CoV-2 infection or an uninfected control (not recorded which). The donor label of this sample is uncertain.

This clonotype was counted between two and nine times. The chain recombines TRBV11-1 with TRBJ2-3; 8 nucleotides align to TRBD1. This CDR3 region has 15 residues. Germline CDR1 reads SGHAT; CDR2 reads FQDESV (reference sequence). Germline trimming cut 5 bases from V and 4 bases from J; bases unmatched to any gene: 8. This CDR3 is CASSQPPRGPDTQYF. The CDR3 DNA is TGTGCCAGCAGCCAACCCCCCAGGGGGCCAGATACGCAGTATTTT.

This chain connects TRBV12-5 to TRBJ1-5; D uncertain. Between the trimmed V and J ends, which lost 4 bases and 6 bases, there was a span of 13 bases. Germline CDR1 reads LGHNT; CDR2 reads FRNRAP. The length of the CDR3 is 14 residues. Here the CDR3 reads CASGSIEGGQPQHF. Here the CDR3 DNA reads TGTGCTAGTGGTTCAATCGAGGGTGGTCAGCCCCAGCATTTT.

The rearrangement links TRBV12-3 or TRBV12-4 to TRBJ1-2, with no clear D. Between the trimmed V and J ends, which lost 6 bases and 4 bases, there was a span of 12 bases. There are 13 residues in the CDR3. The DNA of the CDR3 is TGTGCCAGCAGCTCGGACGGAGCCTATGGCTACACCTTC. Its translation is CASSSDGAYGYTF.

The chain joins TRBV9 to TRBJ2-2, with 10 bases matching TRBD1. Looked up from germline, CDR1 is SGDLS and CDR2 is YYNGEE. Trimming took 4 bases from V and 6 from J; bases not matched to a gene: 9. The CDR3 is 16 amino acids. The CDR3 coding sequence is TGTGCCAGCAGCTCCGGGACAGGGGATGGAGCCGGGGAGCTGTTTTTT. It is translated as CASSSGTGDGAGELFF.

The CDR3: CASSDWREMGTDTQYF. The CDR3 DNA follows: TGTGCCAGCAGTGATTGGAGGGAAATGGGCACAGATACGCAGTATTTT. This chain joins TRBV25-1 and TRBJ2-3; D may be TRBD2 (6 bases). This CDR3 comprises 16 residues. Trimming pared 3 bases from V and 1 base from J, leaving 14 bases between. In germline, CDR1 is MGHDK, CDR2 SYGVNS.

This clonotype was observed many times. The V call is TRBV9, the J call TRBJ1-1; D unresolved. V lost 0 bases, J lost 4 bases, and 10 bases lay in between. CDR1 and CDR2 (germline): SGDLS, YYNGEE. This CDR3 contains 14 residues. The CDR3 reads CASSVAGGGTEAFF. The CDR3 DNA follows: TGTGCCAGCAGCGTAGCCGGAGGCGGCACTGAAGCTTTCTTT.

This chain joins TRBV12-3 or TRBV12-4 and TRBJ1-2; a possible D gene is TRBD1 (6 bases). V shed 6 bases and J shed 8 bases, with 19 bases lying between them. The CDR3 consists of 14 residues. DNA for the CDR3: TGTGCCAGCAGACCCAACAGGGCATCGAACGGCTACACCTTC. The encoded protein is CASRPNRASNGYTF.

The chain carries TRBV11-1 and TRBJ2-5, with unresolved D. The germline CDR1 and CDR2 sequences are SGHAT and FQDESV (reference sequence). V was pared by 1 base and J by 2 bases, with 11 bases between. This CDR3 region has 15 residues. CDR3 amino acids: CASSLGFNVQETQYF. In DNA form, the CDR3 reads TGTGCCAGCAGCTTAGGGTTTAATGTACAAGAGACCCAGTACTTC.

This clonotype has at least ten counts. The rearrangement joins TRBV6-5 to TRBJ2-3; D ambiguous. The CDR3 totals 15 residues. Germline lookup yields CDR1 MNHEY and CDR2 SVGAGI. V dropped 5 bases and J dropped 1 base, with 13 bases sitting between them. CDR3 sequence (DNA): TGTGCCAGCAGTACGGCACGTGAGGGCACAGATACGCAGTATTTT. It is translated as CASSTAREGTDTQYF.

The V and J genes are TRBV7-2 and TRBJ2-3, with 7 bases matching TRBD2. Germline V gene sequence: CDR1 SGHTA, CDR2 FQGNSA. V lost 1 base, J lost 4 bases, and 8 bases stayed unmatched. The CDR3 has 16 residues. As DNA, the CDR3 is TGTGCCAGCAGCTTAGTACTAGCGAAGGGCGCAGATACGCAGTATTTT. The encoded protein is CASSLVLAKGADTQYF.

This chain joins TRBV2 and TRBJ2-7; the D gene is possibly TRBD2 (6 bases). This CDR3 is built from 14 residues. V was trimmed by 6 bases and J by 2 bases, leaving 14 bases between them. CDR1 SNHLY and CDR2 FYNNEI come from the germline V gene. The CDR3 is CASRVRDSAYEQYF. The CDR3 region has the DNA TGTGCCAGCAGGGTCCGGGACTCAGCCTACGAGCAGTACTTC. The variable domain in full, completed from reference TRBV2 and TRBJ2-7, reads EPEVTQTPSHQVTQMGQEVILRCVPISNHLYFYWYRQILGQKVEFLVSFYNNEISEKSEIFDDQFSVERPDGSNFTLKIRSTKLEDSAMYFCASRVRDSAYEQYFGPGTRLTVT.